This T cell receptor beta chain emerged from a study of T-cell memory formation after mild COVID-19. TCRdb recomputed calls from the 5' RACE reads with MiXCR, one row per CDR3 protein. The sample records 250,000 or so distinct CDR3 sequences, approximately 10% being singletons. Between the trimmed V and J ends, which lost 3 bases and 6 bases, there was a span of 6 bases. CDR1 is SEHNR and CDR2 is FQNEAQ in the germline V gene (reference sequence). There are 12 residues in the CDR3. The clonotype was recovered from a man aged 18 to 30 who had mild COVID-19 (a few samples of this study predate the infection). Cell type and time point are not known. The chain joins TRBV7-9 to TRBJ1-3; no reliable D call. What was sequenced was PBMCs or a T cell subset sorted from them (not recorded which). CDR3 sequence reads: CASSFAENTIYF. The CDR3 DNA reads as TGTGCCAGCAGCTTCGCCGAAAACACCATATATTTT.